The 18 T cell receptor beta chains below were found in one sample sequenced in a study of T cell repertoires in cytomegalovirus infection. TCRdb re-called the reads with MiXCR, one entry per CDR3 protein. The sample records a few hundred thousand distinct CDR3 sequences, around a sixth being singletons. The sample was PBMCs. Receptor source: a human donor in good health (CMV status not recorded). Some clones in this sample may be carry-over from other donors' samples.

The V gene is TRBV7-9, the J gene TRBJ1-1; no clear D gene. Germline V gives CDR1 SEHNR, CDR2 FQNEAQ (reference sequence). The V end was cut by 1 base, the J end by 6 bases, with 12 bases between. The CDR3 is 14 residues long. Here the CDR3 reads CASSLGRLGAEAFF. CDR3 sequence (DNA): TGTGCCAGCAGCTTAGGCAGGCTCGGTGCTGAAGCTTTCTTT.

In its sample, this clonotype was seen many times. The chain joins TRBV25-1 to TRBJ2-3; D is uncertain. The CDR3 is 14 residues long. V shed 4 bases and J shed 0 bases, with 8 bases lying between them. CDR1 is MGHDK and CDR2 is SYGVNS in the germline V gene. For the CDR3, the DNA is TGTGCCAGCAGTGCGATGTTGAGCACAGATACGCAGTATTTT. This translates into CASSAMLSTDTQYF.

This chain uses TRBV28 with TRBJ2-5, with 10 bases fitting TRBD2. The trim removed 5 bases at V and 4 bases at J, leaving 7 bases unmatched. From germline, CDR1 is MDHEN and CDR2 SYDVKM. CDR3 length: 15 residues. CDR3 sequence reads: CASSPRLAGAETQYF. The CDR3 region has the DNA TGTGCCAGCAGTCCACGGCTAGCGGGGGCAGAGACCCAGTACTTC.

The J gene is TRBJ2-3, the V gene TRBV2, with 15 bases lining up with TRBD2. V shed 10 bases, J shed 6 bases, and the junction held 8 bases outside the gene matches. This CDR3 has 15 amino acids. CDR1 is SNHLY and CDR2 is FYNNEI in the germline V gene. Here the CDR3 DNA reads TGTGCCACCCCGACCGGGACTAGCGGGGGGGATACGCAGTATTTT. Encoded protein: CATPTGTSGGDTQYF.

The chain joins TRBV12-3 or TRBV12-4 to TRBJ2-7; D is ambiguous. V lost 3 bases, J lost 1 base, and 10 bases lay in between. The CDR3 sequence is 14 residues long. This CDR3 reads CASSLVRASYEQYF. In DNA form, the CDR3 reads TGTGCCAGCAGTTTGGTCCGGGCATCCTACGAGCAGTACTTC.

This clonotype was found a few times. The chain employs TRBV10-3 and TRBJ2-5; 7 bases agree with TRBD2. This CDR3 has 14 amino acids. Germline V gene lookup returns CDR1 ENHRY and CDR2 SYGVKD. Losses at the gene ends were 6 bases for V and 7 bases for J; bases not matched to a gene: 11. The CDR3 spells CAIRNAGEHPTQYF. The CDR3 coding sequence is TGTGCCATCAGGAACGCGGGGGAGCATCCGACCCAGTACTTC.

This clonotype was detected only a few times. V usage is TRBV10-3 and J usage is TRBJ2-2, with TRBD1 matching 9 bases. The ends lost 9 bases at V and 6 bases at J; junction bases unmatched: 8. Germline V CDR1 and CDR2: ENHRY, SYGVKD. This CDR3 contains 14 residues. CDR3 loop: CAIKGQGGPGELFF. Written as DNA, the CDR3 is TGTGCCATTAAGGGACAGGGCGGCCCCGGGGAGCTGTTTTTT.

This clonotype was found many times. In DNA, the CDR3 is TGTGCCAGCAGTTTAGAAGGCCAGAATAATTCACCCCTCCACTTT. Its protein product is CASSLEGQNNSPLHF. J is TRBJ1-6 and V is TRBV12-3 or TRBV12-4; D unclear. Trimming shortened V by 1 base and J by 5 bases, and 9 bases separated the two germline ends. The CDR3 length is 15 residues.

This clonotype showed up many times. The chain has TRBV7-2 and TRBJ2-2; D possibly corresponds to TRBD2 (5 bases). Trimming took 1 base from V and 6 from J, leaving 9 bases between them. Germline CDR1 is SGHTA and CDR2 is FQGNSA. This CDR3 has 14 residues. The CDR3 region is CASSLGTGSGELFF. The CDR3, as DNA: TGTGCCAGCAGCTTAGGCACGGGGTCCGGGGAGCTGTTTTTT.

This chain connects TRBV10-2 to TRBJ1-5; D perhaps matches TRBD1 (5 bases). CDR1 is WSHSY, CDR2 SAAADI, per germline. V was cut by 4 bases and J by 4 bases, with 8 bases left in between. This CDR3 region has 13 residues. CDR3 DNA sequence: TGCGCCAGCAGTGTCGAGGGGAATCAGCCCCAGCATTTT. Protein sequence: CASSVEGNQPQHF.

CDR3 nucleotide sequence: TGTGCCATCAGCGATGACACGGATTCTAATGAAAAACTGTTTTTT. It codes for CAISDDTDSNEKLFF. The J gene is TRBJ1-4, the V gene TRBV10-3, with unresolved D. The germline V gene has CDR1 ENHRY and CDR2 SYGVKD. The CDR3 sequence is 15 residues long. V dropped 6 bases and J dropped 3 bases, with 14 bases sitting between them.

This clonotype was counted only a few times. The CDR3, as DNA: TGTGCCAGCAGCTTAGTTAGGAGGCCCCCCCCCGAGCAGTACTTC. It encodes CASSLVRRPPPEQYF. The V and J genes are TRBV11-2 and TRBJ2-7; D is possibly TRBD2 (5 bases). The V and J ends lost 1 base and 6 bases respectively, with 16 bases between them. The germline CDR1 and CDR2 sequences are SGHAT and FQNNGV. The CDR3 runs 15 residues.

V gene TRBV3-1 combines with J gene TRBJ2-3; the D is unclear. V was cut by 1 base and J by 3 bases, with 14 bases left in between. The CDR3 runs to 16 residues. From germline, CDR1 is LGHDT and CDR2 YNNKEL (reference sequence). The chain's CDR3 is CASSQGFAGPTDTQYF. The CDR3 DNA is TGTGCCAGCAGCCAAGGATTTGCAGGTCCAACAGATACGCAGTATTTT.

This clonotype was seen many times. The rearrangement uses TRBV12-3 or TRBV12-4 and TRBJ1-1; maybe TRBD1 (5 bases). The V gene lost 2 bases and the J gene lost 1 base, with 8 bases spanning the gap. The CDR3 length is 14 residues. CDR3 region: CASSLIQANTEAFF. As DNA, the CDR3 is TGTGCCAGCAGTTTAATACAGGCGAACACTGAAGCTTTCTTT.

This clonotype was observed a few times. The chain joins TRBV12-3 or TRBV12-4 to TRBJ1-1; 9 positions agree with TRBD1. The V and J ends lost 8 bases and 3 bases, in that order; junction bases with no gene match: 4. This CDR3 comprises 13 residues. The DNA for the CDR3 is TGTGCCAGCTTCGGACAGGGGTACACTGAAGCTTTCTTT. As protein: CASFGQGYTEAFF.

This clonotype was counted a few times. The V call is TRBV11-2, the J call TRBJ2-5; D is unresolved. The germline CDR1 and CDR2 sequences are SGHAT and FQNNGV. Trimming pared 0 bases from V and 4 bases from J, leaving 9 bases between. The CDR3 is 14 amino acids. This chain's CDR3 is CASSLDIPTETQYF. The CDR3 DNA reads as TGTGCCAGCAGCTTAGACATACCTACAGAGACCCAGTACTTC.

The CDR3 bases are TGTGCCAGCGGGTCGGGCATCCTTACCTACGAGCAGTACTTC. Translation: CASGSGILTYEQYF. The J gene is TRBJ2-7, the V gene TRBV2, with D unresolved. Per germline, CDR1 SNHLY and CDR2 FYNNEI. This CDR3 contains 14 residues. Trimming left V 8 bases short and J 2 bases short, with 16 bases between.

The table lists this clonotype with a few counts. The chain couples TRBV4-1 to TRBJ2-7, with D tentatively TRBD2 (7 bases). Germline CDR1 reads MGHRA; CDR2 reads YSYEKL. V was shortened by 5 bases and J by 1 base, with 12 bases between the two germline ends. The CDR3 consists of 14 residues. The CDR3 loop is CASSAGAVSYEQYF. CDR3 in DNA: TGCGCCAGCAGCGCGGGGGCTGTTTCCTACGAGCAGTACTTC.